This record covers a single T cell receptor beta chain. Germline loops: CDR1 MDHEN, CDR2 SYDVKM. Trimming left V 3 bases short and J 4 bases short, with 9 bases between. The CDR3 is 13 amino acids. Assay: immunoSEQ multiplex PCR; the TCRdb copy retains only in-frame clones and omits some. The sample records roughly 320,000 clones, around 87% being singletons. This specimen comes from a study of shared clonotypes between healthy human individuals. In the study overall: Three CD4 naive, three CD4 memory, two CD8 naive and one CD8 memory plate were used per donor.

Sequencing was carried out using memory CD8+ T cells sorted from blood. Subset here: CD45RO+ cells pooled with CCR7-negative TemRA cells. The TCR was taken from a man aged 18-30 years in good health. The V and J genes are TRBV28 and TRBJ2-5; maybe TRBD1 (5 bases). CDR3 DNA: TGTGCCAGCAGTTTTGCAGGGTCAGAGACCCAGTACTTC. It encodes CASSFAGSETQYF.